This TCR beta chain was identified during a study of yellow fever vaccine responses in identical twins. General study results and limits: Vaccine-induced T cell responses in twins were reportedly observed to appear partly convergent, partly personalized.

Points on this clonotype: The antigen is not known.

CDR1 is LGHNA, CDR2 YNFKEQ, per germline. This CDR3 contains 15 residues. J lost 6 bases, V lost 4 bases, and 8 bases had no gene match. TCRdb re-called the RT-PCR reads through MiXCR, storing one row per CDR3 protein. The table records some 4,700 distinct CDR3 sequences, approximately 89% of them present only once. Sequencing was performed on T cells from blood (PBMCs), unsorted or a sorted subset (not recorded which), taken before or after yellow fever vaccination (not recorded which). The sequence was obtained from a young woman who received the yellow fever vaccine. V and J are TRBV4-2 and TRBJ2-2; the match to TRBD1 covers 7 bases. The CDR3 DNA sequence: TGTGCCAGCAGCCCTCGACAGGGAATGGCCGGGGAGCTGTTTTTT. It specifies CASSPRQGMAGELFF.